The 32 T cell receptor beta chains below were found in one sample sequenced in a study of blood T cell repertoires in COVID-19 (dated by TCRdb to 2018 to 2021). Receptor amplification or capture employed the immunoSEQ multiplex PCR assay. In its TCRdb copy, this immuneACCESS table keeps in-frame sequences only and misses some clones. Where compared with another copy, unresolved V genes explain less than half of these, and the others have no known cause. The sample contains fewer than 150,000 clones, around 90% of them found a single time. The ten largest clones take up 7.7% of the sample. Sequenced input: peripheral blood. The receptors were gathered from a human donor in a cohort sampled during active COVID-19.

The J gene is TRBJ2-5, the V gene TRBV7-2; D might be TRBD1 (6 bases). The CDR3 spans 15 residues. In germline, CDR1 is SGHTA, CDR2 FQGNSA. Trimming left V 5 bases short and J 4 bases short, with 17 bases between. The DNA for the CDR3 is TGTGCCAGCAGCAAACGACAGGCGTGGGGAGAGACCCAGTACTTC. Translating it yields CASSKRQAWGETQYF.

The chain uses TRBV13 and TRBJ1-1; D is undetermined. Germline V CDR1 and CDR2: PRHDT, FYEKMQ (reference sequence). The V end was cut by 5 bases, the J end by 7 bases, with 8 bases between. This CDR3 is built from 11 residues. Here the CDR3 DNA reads TGTGCCAGCAGCCTCGTTCTTGAAGCTTTCTTT. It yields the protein CASSLVLEAFF.

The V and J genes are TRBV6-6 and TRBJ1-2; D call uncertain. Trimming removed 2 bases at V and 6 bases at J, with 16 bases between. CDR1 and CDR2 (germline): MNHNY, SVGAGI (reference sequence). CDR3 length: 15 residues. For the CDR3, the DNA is TGTGCCAGCAGTTACCCCGGGGTTCTTGCGGATGGCTACACCTTC. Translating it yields CASSYPGVLADGYTF.

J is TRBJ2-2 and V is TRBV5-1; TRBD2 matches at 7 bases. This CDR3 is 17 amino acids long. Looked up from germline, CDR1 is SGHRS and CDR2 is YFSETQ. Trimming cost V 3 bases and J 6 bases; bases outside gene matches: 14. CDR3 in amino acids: CASSWDYRERGAGELFF. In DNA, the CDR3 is TGCGCCAGCAGCTGGGACTACCGGGAGAGGGGTGCCGGGGAGCTGTTTTTT.

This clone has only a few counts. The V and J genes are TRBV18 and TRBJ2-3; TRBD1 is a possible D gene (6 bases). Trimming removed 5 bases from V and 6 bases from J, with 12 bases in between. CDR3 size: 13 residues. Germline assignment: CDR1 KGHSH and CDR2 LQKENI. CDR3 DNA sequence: TGTGCCAGCTCAGGAACAGGGTTTGATACGCAGTATTTT. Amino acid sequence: CASSGTGFDTQYF. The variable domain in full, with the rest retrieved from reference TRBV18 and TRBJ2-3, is NAGVMQNPRHLVRRRGQEARLRCSPMKGHSHVYWYRQLPEEGLKFMVYLQKENIIDESGMPKERFSAEFPKEGPSILRIQQVVRGDSAAYFCASSGTGFDTQYFGPGTRLTVL.

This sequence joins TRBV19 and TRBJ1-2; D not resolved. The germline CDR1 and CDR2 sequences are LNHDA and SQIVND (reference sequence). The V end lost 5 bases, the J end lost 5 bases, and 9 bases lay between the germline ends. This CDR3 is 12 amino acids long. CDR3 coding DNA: TGTGCCAGTAGTTATACTGAGTATGGCTACACCTTC. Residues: CASSYTEYGYTF.

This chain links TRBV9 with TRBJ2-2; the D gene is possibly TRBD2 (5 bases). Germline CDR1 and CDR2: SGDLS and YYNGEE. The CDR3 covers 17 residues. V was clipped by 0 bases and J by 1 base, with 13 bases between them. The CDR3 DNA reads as TGTGCCAGCAGCGTAGCTTCTGGACTCTTGAACACCGGGGAGCTGTTTTTT. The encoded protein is CASSVASGLLNTGELFF.

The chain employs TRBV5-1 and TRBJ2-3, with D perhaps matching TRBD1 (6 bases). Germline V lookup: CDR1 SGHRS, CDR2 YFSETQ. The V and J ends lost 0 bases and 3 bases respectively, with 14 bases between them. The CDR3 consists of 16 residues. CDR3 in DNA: TGCGCCAGCAGCTTGGGGAACAAGGGGGTGACAGATACGCAGTATTTT. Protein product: CASSLGNKGVTDTQYF. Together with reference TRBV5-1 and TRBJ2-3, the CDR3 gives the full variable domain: KAGVTQTPRYLIKTRGQQVTLSCSPISGHRSVSWYQQTPGQGLQFLFEYFSETQRNKGNFPGRFSGRQFSNSRSEMNVSTLELGDSALYLCASSLGNKGVTDTQYFGPGTRLTVL.

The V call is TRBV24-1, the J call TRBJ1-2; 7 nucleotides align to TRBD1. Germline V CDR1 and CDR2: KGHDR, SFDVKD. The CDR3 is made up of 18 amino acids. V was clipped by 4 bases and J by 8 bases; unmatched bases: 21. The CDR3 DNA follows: TGTGCCACCAGTGACCACCATCAAGAGACAGGGAGCGCCCAGGGCTACACCTTC. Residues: CATSDHHQETGSAQGYTF.

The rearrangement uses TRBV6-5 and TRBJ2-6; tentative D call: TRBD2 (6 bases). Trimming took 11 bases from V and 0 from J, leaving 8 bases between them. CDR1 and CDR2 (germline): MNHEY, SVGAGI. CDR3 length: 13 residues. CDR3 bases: TGTGCCCTGGGGGGCTCTGGGGCCAACGTCCTGACTTTC. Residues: CALGGSGANVLTF.

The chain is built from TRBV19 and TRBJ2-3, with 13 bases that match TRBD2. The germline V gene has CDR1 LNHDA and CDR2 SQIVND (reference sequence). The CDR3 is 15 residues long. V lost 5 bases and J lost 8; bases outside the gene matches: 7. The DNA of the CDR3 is TGTGCCAGTAGTCCTCGACTAGCGGGGGGCGCTACGCAGTATTTT. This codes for CASSPRLAGGATQYF. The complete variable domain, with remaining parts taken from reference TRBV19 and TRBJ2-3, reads DGGITQSPKYLFRKEGQNVTLSCEQNLNHDAMYWYRQDPGQGLRLIYYSQIVNDFQKGDIAEGYSVSREKKESFPLTVTSAQKNPTAFYLCASSPRLAGGATQYFGPGTRLTVL.

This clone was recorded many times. CDR3 residues: CASSEINRSTYLSGANVLTF. The CDR3 nucleotides read TGTGCCAGCAGTGAAATCAATCGGTCCACTTACCTCTCTGGGGCCAACGTCCTGACTTTC. The chain recombines TRBV2 with TRBJ2-6; D is unclear. V was shortened by 2 bases and J by 0 bases, with 20 bases between the two germline ends. Germline V gene lookup returns CDR1 SNHLY and CDR2 FYNNEI. The CDR3 length is 20 residues.

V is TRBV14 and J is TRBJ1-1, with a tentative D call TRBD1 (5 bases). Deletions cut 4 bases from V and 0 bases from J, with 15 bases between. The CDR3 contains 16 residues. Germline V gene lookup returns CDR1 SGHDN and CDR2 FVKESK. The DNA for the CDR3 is TGTGCCAGCAGCCCCCGGCGCAGGGCAATGAACACTGAAGCTTTCTTT. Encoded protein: CASSPRRRAMNTEAFF.

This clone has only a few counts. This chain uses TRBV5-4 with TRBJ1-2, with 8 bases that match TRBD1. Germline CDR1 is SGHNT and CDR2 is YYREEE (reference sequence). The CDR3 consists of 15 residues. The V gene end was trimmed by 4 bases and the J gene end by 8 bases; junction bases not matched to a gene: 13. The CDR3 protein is CASSLRDRRRKGYTF. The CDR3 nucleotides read TGTGCCAGCAGCCTCCGGGACAGGAGGCGCAAAGGCTACACCTTC.

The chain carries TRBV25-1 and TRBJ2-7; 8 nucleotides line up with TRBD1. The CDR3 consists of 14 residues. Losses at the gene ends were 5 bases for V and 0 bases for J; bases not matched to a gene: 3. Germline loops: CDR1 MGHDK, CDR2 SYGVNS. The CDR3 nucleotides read TGTGCCAGCAGTCGAACAGGGGGCTCCTACGAGCAGTACTTC. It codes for CASSRTGGSYEQYF.

The CDR3 is CASSSTGLYEQYF. The CDR3 DNA reads TGTGCCAGCAGCTCCACAGGGCTATACGAGCAGTACTTC. V gene TRBV11-2 combines with J gene TRBJ2-7; D is possibly TRBD1 (6 bases). The CDR3 is made up of 13 amino acids. Trimming took 4 bases from V and 4 from J, leaving 11 bases between them. Germline V CDR1 and CDR2: SGHAT, FQNNGV.

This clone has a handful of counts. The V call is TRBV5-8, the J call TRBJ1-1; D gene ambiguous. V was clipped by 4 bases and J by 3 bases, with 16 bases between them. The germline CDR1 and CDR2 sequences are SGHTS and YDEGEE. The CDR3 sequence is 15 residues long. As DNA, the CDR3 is TGTGCCAGCAGCCCGCGCTCTCGACGGGACACTGAAGCTTTCTTT. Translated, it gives CASSPRSRRDTEAFF.

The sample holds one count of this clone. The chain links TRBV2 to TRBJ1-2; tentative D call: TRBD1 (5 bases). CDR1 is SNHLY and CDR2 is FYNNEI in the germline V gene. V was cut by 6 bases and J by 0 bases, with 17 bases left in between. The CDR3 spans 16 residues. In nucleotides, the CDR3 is TGTGCCAGCAGAGAAATGACAGAGATCTCTAACTATGGCTACACCTTC. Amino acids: CASREMTEISNYGYTF. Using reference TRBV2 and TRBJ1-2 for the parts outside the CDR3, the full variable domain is EPEVTQTPSHQVTQMGQEVILRCVPISNHLYFYWYRQILGQKVEFLVSFYNNEISEKSEIFDDQFSVERPDGSNFTLKIRSTKLEDSAMYFCASREMTEISNYGYTFGSGTRLTVV.

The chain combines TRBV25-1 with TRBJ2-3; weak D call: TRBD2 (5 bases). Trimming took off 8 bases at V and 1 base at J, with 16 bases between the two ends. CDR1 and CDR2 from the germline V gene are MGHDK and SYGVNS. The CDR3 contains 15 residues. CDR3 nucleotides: TGTGCCAGCGGCGGCTTAGCGTGGGGCACAGATACGCAGTATTTT. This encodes CASGGLAWGTDTQYF.

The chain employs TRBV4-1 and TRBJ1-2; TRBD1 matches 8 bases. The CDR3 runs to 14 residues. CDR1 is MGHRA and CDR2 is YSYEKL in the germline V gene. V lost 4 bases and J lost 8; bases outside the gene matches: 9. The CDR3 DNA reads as TGCGCCAGCAGCCGGGACAGGTCGGGGGGAGGCTACACCTTC. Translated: CASSRDRSGGGYTF.

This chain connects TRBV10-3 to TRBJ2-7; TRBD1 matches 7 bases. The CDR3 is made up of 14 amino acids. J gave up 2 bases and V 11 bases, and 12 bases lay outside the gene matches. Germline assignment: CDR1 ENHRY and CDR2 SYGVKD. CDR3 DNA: TGTGCCTCCCGCCGGGACAGTAGCACCTACGAGCAGTACTTC. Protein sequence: CASRRDSSTYEQYF.

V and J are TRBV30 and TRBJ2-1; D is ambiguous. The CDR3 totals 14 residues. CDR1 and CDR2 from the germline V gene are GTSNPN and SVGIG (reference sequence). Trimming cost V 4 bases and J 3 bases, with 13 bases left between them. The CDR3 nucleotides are TGTGCCTGGATACCCAGTGAACACTACAATGAGCAGTTCTTC. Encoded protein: CAWIPSEHYNEQFF.

The CDR3 loop is CASSLRRGVTFF. CDR3 nucleotide sequence: TGTGCCAGCAGTTTACGGCGGGGGGTTACGTTCTTC. The chain has TRBV12-3 or TRBV12-4 and TRBJ2-1, with 8 bases matching TRBD2. This CDR3 contains 12 residues. V was clipped by 2 bases and J by 15 bases; unmatched bases: 6.

CDR3 bases: TGTGCCAGCAGCTTAGAGACAGAAGTCTCCTACGAGCAGTACTTC. It yields the protein CASSLETEVSYEQYF. The chain recombines TRBV11-3 with TRBJ2-7; a possible D gene is TRBD1 (5 bases). V lost 0 bases, J lost 0 bases, and 9 bases lay in between. This CDR3 spans 15 amino acids. Per the germline V gene, CDR1 is SGHNT and CDR2 is YENEEA.

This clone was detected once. The CDR3 DNA sequence: TGTGCCAGCAGCTCAGGACAGTACGAGCAGTACTTC. Protein: CASSSGQYEQYF. The gene calls are TRBV12-3 or TRBV12-4 and TRBJ2-7; D is perhaps TRBD1 (6 bases). The CDR3 runs 12 residues. The V end lost 6 bases, the J end lost 4 bases, and 10 bases lay between the germline ends.

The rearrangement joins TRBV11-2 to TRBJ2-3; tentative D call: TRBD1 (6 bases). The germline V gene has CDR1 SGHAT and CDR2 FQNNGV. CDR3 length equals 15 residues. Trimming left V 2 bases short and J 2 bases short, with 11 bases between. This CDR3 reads CASSLYHRVTDTQYF. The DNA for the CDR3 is TGTGCCAGCAGCTTATACCACAGGGTCACAGATACGCAGTATTTT.

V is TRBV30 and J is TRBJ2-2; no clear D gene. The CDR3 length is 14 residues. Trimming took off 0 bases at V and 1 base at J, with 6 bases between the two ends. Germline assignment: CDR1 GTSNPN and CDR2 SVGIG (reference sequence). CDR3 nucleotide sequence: TGTGCCTGGAGTGTACTTATGAACACCGGGGAGCTGTTTTTT. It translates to CAWSVLMNTGELFF.

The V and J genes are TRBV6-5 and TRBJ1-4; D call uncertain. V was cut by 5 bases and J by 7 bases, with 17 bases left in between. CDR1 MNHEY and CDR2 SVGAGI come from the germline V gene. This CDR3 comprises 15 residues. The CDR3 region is CASSKKRTPPEKLFF. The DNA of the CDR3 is TGTGCCAGCAGTAAAAAACGGACTCCCCCTGAAAAACTGTTTTTT.

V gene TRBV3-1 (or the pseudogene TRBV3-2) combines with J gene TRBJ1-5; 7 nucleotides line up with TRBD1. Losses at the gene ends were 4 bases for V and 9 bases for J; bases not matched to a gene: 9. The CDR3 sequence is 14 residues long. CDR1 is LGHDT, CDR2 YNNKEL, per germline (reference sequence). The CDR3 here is CASSPGDRVVPQHF. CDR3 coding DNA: TGTGCCAGCAGCCCTGGGGACAGAGTCGTGCCCCAGCATTTT.

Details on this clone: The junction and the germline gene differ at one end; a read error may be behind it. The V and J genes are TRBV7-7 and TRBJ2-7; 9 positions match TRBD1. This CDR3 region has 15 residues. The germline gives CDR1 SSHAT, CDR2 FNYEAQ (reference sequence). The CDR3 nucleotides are TGTGCTAGCAGCTTAGGACAGGGGATGGAGTACGAGCAGTACTTC. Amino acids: CASSLGQGMEYEQYF.

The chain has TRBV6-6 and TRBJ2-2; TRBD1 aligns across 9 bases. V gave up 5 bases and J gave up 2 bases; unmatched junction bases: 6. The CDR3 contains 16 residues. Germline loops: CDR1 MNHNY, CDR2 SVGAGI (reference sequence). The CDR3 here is CASSRGGQGNTGELFF. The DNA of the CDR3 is TGTGCCAGCAGTCGCGGGGGACAGGGAAACACCGGGGAGCTGTTTTTT.

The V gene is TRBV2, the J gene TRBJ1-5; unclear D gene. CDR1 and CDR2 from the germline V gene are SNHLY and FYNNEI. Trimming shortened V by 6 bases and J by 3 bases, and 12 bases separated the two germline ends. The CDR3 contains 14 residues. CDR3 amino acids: CASRVNQDNQPQHF. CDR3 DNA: TGTGCCAGCAGAGTCAACCAGGACAATCAGCCCCAGCATTTT.